The clone carrying this TCR beta chain was seen ten or more times. The data derive from a study of T cells in Graves' hyperthyroidism and ophthalmopathy. This CDR3 region has 16 residues. V lost 5 bases to trimming and J lost 5 bases, with 21 bases between them. From RNA transcripts, TCR beta CDR3 regions were amplified. An initial round of RT-PCR targeting the TCR CDR3 relied on the HTBI primer set. TCRdb analysed the multiplex PCR reads with MiXCR anew, one entry per CDR3 protein. The sample gives about 270,000 distinct CDR3 sequences, around 22% of which show up once; around 64% is in the top ten. The sequenced material came from blood. This receptor was obtained from a man between 25 and 39 years old with Graves' ophthalmopathy. The V call is TRBV12-3 or TRBV12-4, the J call TRBJ2-5, with D perhaps being TRBD1 or TRBD2 (5 bases each). The CDR3 bases are TGTGCCAGCAGTACCGAGGGGCCCCTTCTTGCGGAGACCCAGTACTTC. Translating gives CASSTEGPLLAETQYF.